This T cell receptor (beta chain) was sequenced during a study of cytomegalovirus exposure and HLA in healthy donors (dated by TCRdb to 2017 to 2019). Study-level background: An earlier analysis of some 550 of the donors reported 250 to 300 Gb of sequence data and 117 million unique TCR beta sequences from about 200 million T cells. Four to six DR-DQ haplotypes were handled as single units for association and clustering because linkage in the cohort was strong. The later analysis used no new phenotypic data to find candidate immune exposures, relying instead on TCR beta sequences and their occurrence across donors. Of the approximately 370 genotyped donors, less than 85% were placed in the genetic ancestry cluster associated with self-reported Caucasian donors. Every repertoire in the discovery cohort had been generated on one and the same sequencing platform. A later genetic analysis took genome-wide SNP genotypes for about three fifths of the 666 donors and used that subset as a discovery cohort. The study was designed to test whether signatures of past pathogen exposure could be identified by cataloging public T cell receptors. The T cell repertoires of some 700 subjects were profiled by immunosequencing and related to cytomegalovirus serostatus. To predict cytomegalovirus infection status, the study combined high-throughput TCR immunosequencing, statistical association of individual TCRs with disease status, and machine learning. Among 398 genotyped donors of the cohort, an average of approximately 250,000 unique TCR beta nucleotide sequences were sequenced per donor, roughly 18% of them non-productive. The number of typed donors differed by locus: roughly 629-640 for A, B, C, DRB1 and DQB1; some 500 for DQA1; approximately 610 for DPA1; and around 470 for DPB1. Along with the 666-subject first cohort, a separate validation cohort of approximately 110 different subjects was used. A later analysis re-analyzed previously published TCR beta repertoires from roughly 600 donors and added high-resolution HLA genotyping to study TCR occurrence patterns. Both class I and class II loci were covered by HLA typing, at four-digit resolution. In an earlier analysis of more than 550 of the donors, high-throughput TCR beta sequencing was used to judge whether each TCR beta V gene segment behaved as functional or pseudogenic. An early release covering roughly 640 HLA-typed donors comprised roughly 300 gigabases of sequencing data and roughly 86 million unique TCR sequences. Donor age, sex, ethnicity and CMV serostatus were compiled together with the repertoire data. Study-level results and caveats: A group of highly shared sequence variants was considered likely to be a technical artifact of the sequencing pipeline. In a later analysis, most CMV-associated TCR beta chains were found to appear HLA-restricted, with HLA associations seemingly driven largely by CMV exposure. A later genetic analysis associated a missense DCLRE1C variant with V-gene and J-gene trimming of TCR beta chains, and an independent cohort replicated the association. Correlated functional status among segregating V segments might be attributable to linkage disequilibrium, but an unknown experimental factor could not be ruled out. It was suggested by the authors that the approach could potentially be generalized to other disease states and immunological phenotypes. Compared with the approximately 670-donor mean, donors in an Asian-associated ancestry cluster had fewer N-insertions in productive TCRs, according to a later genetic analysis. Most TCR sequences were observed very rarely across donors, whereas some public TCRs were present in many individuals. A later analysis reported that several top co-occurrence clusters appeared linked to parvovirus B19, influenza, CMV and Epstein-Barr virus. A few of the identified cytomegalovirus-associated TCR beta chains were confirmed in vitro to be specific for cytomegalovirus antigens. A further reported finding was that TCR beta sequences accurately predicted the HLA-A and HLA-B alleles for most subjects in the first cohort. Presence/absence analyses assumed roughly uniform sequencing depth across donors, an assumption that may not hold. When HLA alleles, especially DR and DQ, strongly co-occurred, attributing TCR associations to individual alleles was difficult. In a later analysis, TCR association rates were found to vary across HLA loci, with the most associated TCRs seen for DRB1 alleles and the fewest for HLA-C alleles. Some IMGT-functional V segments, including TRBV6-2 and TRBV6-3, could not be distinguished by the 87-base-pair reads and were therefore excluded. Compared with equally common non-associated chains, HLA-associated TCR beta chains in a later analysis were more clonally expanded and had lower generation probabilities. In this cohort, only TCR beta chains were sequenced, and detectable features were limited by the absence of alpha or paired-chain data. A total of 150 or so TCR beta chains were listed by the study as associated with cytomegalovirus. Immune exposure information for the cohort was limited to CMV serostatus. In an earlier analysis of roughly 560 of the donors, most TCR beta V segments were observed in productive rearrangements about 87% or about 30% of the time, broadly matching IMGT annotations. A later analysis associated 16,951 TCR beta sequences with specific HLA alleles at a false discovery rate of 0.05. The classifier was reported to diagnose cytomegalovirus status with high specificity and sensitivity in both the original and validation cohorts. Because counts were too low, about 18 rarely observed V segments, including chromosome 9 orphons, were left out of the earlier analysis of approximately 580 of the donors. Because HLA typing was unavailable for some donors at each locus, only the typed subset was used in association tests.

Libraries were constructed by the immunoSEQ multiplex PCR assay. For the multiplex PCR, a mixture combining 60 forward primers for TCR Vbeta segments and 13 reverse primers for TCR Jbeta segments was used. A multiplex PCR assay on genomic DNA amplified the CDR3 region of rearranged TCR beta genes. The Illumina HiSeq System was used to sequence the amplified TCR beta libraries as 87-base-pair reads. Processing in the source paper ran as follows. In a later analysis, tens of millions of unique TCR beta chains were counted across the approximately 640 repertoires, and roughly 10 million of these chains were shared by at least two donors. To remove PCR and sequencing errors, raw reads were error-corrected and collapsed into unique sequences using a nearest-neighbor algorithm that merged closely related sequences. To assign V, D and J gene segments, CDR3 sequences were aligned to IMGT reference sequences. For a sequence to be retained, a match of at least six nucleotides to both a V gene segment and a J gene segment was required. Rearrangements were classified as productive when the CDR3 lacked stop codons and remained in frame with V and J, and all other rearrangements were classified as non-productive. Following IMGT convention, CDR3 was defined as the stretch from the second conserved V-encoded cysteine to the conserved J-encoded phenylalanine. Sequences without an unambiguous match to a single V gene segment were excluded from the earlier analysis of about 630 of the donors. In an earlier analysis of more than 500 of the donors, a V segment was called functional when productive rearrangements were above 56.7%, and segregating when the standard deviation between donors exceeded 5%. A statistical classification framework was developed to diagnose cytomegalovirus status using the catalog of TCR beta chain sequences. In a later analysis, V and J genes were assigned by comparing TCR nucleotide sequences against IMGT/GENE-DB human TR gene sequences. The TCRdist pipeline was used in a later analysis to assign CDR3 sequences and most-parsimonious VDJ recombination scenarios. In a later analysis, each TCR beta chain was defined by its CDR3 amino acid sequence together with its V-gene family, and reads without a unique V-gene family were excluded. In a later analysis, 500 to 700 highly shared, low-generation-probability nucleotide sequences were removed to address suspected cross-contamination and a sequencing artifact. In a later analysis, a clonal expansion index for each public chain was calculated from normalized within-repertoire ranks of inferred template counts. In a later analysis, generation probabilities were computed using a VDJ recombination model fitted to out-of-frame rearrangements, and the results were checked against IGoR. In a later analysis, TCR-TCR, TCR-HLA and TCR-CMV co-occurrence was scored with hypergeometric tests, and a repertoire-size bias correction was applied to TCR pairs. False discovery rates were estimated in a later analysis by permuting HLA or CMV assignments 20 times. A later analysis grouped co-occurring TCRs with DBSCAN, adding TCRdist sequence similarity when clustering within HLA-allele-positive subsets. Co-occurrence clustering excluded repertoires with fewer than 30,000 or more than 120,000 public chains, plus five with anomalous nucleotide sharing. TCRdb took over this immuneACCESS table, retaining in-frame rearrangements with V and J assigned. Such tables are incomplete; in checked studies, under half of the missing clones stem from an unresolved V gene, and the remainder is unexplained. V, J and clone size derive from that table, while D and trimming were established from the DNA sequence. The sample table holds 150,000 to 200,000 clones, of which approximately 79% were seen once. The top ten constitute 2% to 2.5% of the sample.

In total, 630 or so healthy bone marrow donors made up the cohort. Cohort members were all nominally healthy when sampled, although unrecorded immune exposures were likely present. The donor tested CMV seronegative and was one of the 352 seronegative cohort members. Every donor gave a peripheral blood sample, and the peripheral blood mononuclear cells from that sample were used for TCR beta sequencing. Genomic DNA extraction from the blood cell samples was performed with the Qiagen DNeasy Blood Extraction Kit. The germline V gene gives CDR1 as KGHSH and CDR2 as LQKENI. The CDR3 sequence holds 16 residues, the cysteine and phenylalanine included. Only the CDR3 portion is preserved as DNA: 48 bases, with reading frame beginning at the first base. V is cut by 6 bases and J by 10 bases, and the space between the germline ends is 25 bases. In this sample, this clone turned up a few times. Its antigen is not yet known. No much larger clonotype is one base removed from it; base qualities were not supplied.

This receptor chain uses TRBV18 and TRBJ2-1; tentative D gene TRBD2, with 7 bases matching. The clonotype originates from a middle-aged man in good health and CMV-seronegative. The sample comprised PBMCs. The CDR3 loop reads CASSESRRRGGAEQFF. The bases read TGTGCCAGCTCGGAGTCACGGCGCAGGGGAGGGGCCGAGCAGTTCTTC.